This T cell receptor beta chain was captured in a study of response to subunit inactivated influenza vaccine. Notes on this clonotype: Its antigen is still unknown.

Via MiXCR, TCRdb re-called the RT-PCR reads, giving one row per CDR3 protein. The sample records approximately 500,000 distinct CDR3 sequences, 10% to 15% being singletons. Study-wide results and limits: T cells newly recruited by each seasonal influenza vaccination are few, the authors suggested.

The germline gives CDR1 SGDLS, CDR2 YYNGEE. V was cut by 7 bases and J by 1 base, with 14 bases left in between. This CDR3 contains 14 residues. The chain combines TRBV9 with TRBJ1-1, with D uncertain. The sequence came from a man in his fifties who received an inactivated influenza vaccine. Sample: PBMCs from blood, taken more than 35 days after vaccination. The DNA of the CDR3 is TGTGCCAGCGGCGCCGGACCCCAGAACACTGAAGCTTTCTTT. As protein: CASGAGPQNTEAFF.